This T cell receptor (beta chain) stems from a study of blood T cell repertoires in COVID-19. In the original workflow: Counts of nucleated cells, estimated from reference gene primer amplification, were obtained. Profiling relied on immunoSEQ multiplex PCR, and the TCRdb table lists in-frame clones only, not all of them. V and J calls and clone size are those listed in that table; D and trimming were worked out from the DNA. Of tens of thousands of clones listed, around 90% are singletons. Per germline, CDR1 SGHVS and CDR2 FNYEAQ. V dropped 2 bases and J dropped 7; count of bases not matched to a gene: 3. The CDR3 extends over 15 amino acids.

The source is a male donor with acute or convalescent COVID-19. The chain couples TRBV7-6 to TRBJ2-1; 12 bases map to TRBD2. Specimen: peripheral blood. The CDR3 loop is CASSLPSGGANEQFF. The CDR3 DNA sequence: TGTGCCAGCAGCTTACCTAGCGGGGGGGCAAATGAGCAGTTCTTC.